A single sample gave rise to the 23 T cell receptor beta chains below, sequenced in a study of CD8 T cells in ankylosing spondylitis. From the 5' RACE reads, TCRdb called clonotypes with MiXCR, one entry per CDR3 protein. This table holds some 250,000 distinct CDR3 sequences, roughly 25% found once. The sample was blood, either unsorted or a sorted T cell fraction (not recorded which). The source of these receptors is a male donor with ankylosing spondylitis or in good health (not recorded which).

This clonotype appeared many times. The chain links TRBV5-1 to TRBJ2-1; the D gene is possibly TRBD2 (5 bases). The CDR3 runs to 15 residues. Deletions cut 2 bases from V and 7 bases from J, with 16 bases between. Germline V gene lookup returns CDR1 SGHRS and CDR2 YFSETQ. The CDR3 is CASSFNRQDFNEQFF. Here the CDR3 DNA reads TGCGCCAGCAGCTTTAATCGGCAGGACTTTAATGAGCAGTTCTTC.

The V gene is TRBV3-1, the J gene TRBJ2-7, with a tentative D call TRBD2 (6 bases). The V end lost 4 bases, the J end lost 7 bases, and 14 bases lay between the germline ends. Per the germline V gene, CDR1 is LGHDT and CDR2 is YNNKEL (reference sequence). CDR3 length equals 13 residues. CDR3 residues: CASSRLPRGEQYF. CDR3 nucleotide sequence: TGTGCCAGCAGCCGACTTCCCCGGGGGGAGCAGTACTTC.

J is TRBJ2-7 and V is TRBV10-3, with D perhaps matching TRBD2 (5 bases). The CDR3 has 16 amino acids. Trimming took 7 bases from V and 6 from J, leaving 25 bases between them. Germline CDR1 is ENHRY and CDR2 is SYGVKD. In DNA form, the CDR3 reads TGTGCCATCACTACCTCGGGGAATCCAGATTACGGCGAGCAGTACTTC. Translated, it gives CAITTSGNPDYGEQYF.

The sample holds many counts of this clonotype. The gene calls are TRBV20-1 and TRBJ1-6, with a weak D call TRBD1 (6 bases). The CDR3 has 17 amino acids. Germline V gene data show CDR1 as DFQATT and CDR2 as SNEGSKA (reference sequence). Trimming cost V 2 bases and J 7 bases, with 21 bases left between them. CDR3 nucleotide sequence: TGCAGTGCTAGAAGCAGGGGTGGAGGGACCCAAAATTCACCCCTCCACTTT. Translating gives CSARSRGGGTQNSPLHF.

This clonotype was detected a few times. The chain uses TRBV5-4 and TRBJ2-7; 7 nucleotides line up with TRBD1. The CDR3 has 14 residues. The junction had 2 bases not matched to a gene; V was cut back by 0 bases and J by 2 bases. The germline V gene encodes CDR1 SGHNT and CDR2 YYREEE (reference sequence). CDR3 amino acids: CASSLEGAPYEQYF. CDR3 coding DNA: TGTGCCAGCAGCTTGGAGGGGGCGCCCTACGAGCAGTACTTC.

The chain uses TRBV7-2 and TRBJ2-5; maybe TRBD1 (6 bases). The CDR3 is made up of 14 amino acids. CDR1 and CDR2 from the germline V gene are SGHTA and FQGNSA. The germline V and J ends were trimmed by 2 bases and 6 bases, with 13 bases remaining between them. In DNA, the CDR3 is TGTGCCAGCAGCTTACAGGGGATCTTAAAGACCCAGTACTTC. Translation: CASSLQGILKTQYF.

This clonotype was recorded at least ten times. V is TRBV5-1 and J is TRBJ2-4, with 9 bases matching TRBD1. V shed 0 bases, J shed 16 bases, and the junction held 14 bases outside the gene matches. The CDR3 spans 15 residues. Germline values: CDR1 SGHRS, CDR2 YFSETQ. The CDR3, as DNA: TGCGCCAGCAGCTTGGCCCCGGACAGGGGATCCCCCACCTACTTC. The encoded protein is CASSLAPDRGSPTYF.

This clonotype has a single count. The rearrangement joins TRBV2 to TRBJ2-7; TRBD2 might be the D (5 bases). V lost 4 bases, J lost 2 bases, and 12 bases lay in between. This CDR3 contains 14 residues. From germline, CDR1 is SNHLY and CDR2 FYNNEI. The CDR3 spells CASSVVRGPYEQYF. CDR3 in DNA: TGTGCCAGCAGTGTTGTTCGAGGGCCCTACGAGCAGTACTTC.

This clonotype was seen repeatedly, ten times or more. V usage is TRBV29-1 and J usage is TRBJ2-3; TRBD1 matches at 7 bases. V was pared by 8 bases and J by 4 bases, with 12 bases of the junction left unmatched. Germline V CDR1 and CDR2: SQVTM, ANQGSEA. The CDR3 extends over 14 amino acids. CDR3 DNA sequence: TGCAGCCTCCGCAGGGGGAGCACCGCAGATACGCAGTATTTT. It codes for CSLRRGSTADTQYF.

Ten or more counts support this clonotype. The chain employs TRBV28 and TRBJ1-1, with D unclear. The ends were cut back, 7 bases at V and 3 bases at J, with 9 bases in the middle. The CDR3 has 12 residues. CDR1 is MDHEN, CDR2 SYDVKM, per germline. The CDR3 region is CASTMTDTEAFF. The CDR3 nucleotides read TGTGCCAGCACTATGACGGACACTGAAGCTTTCTTT.

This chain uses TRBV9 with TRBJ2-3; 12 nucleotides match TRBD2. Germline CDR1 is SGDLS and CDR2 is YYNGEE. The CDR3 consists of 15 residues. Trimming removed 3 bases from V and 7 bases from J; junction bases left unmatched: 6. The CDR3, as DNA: TGTGCCAGCAGCGCCCTAGCGGGGGGGGTTAATACGCAGTATTTT. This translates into CASSALAGGVNTQYF.

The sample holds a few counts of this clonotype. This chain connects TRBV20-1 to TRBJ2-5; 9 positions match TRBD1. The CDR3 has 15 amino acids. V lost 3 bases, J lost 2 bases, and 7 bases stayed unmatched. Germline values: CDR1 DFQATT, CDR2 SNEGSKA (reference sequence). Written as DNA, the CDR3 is TGCAGTGCTAGTGCTGGGACAGGGCCTCAAGAGACCCAGTACTTC. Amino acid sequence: CSASAGTGPQETQYF.

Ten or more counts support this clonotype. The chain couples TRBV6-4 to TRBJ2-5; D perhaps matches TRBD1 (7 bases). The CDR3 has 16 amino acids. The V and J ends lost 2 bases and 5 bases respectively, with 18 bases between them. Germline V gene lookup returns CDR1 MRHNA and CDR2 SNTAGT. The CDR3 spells CASSDARTGRGETQYF. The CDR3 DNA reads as TGTGCCAGCAGTGACGCCCGGACAGGCCGGGGGGAGACCCAGTACTTC.

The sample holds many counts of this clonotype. CDR3 residues: CATTYPLPGLAYEQYF. The CDR3 DNA reads TGTGCCACCACCTATCCTCTTCCGGGACTCGCATACGAGCAGTACTTC. V is TRBV24-1 and J is TRBJ2-7, with D maybe TRBD2 (6 bases). V was clipped by 8 bases and J by 4 bases, with 23 bases between them. The CDR3 is 16 amino acids. Germline V lookup: CDR1 KGHDR, CDR2 SFDVKD.

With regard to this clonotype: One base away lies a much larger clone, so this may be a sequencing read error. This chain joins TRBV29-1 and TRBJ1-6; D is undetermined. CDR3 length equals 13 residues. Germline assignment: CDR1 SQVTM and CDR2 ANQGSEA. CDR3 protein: CSVEENGGSHLHF. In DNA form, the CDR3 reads TGCAGCGTTGAGGAAAATGGAGGATCACACCTCCACTTT.

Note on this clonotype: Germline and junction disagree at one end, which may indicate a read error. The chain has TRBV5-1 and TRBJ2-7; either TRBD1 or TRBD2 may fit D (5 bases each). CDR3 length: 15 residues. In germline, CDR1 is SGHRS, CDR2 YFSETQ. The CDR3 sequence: CVSSLTGTETYEQYF. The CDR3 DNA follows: TGCGTCAGCAGCTTAACCGGGACGGAGACCTACGAGCAGTACTTC. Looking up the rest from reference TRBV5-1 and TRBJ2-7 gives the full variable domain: KAGVTQTPRYLIKTRGQQVTLSCSPISGHRSVSWYQQTPGQGLQFLFEYFSETQRNKGNFPGRFSGRQFSNSRSEMNVSTLELGDSALYLCVSSLTGTETYEQYFGPGTRLTVT.

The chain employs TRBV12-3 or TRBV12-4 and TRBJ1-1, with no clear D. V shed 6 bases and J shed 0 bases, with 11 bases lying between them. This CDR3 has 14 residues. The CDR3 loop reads CASSQYSVNTEAFF. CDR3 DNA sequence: TGTGCCAGCAGCCAATACTCGGTGAACACTGAAGCTTTCTTT.

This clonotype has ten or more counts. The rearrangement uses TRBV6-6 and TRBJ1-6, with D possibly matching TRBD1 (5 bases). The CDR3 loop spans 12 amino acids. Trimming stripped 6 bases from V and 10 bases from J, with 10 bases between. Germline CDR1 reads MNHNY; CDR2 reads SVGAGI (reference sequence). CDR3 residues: CASSREESPLHF. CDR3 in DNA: TGTGCCAGCAGCAGGGAGGAGTCACCCCTCCACTTT.

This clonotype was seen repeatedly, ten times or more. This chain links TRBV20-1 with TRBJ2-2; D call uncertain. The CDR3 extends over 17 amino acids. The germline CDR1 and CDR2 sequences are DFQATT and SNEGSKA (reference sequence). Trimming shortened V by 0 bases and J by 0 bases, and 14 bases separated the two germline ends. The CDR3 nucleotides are TGCAGTGCTAGAGATCCGGTGGCCGCCGCGAACACCGGGGAGCTGTTTTTT. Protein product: CSARDPVAAANTGELFF.

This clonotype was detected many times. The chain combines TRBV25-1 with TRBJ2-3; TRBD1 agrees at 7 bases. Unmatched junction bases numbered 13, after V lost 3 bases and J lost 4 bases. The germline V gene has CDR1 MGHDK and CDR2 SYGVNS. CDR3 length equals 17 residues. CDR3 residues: CASSDPSRDSPPDTQYF. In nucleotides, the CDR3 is TGTGCCAGCAGTGACCCCTCCCGGGACAGTCCTCCAGATACGCAGTATTTT.

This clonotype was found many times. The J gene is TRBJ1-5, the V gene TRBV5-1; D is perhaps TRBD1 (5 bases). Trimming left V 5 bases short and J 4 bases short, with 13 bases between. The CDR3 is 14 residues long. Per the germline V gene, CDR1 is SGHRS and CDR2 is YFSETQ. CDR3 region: CASSMAGGNQPQHF. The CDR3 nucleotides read TGCGCCAGCAGTATGGCTGGGGGGAATCAGCCCCAGCATTTT.

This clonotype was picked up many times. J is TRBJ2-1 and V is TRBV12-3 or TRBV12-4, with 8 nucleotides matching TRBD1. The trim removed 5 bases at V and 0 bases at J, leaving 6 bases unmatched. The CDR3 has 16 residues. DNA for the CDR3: TGTGCCAGCAGTCCCGGGGACAGGCGCTCCTACAATGAGCAGTTCTTC. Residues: CASSPGDRRSYNEQFF.

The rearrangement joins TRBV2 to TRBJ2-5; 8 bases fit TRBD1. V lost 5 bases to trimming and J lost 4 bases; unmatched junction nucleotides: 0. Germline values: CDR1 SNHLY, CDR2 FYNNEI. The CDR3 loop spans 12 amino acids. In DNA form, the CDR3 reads TGTGCCAGCAGTCAGGGGGCAGAGACCCAGTACTTC. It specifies CASSQGAETQYF.